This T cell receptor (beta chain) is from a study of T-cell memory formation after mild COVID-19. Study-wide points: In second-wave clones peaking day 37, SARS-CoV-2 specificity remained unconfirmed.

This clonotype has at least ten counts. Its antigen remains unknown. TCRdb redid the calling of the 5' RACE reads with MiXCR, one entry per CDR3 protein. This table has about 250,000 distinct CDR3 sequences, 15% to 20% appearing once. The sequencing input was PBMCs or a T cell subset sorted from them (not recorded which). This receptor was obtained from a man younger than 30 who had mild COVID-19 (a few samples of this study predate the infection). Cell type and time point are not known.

The CDR3 DNA reads as TGCGCCAGCACTGACAGGGCTGGAAACACCATATATTTT. Its protein product is CASTDRAGNTIYF. The J gene is TRBJ1-3, the V gene TRBV10-2; 7 nucleotides line up with TRBD1. Germline V lookup: CDR1 WSHSY, CDR2 SAAADI. The V gene end was trimmed by 7 bases and the J gene end by 2 bases; junction bases not matched to a gene: 2. The CDR3 length is 13 residues.